What follows is one TCR beta chain and its context. Its antigen is not identified. This sample was included in a study of shared clonotypes between healthy human individuals. CDR1 is LGHNA, CDR2 YSLEER, per germline. V dropped 0 bases and J dropped 0 bases, with 15 bases sitting between them. The CDR3 length is 19 residues. The study, taken as a whole, reports: Generation probability values for non-shared clonotypes were lower than those for clonotypes shared by all four donors.

Deep level was the assay's run setting. The repertoire was sequenced with immunoSEQ multiplex PCR; TCRdb's copy has only in-frame clones and lacks some. Of 2 million to 3 million clones in the sample, approximately 93% are singletons; the top ten hold 0.36%. This chain connects TRBV4-3 to TRBJ1-6, with a tentative D call TRBD1 (6 bases). The receptor comes from a man between 18 and 35 years old in good health. Some clones in this sample may be carry-over from other donors' samples. Material for sequencing was naive CD4+ T cells from PBMCs. Subset meaning: CD45RA+ positively selected. In DNA form, the CDR3 reads TGCGCCAGCAGCCAAGAGTTCCTGAGGGGGGCCTCCTATAATTCACCCCTCCACTTT. It codes for CASSQEFLRGASYNSPLHF.